This TCR beta chain appears in the sequencing data of a study of blood T cell repertoires in COVID-19. Per germline, CDR1 GTSNPN and CDR2 SVGIG (reference sequence). The CDR3 is made up of 13 amino acids. With 4 bases removed from V and 8 bases from J, the gap between germline ends came to 15 bases. Only in-frame clones appear in the TCRdb table, and some are missing; sequencing was by immunoSEQ multiplex PCR. The sample has around 60,000 clones; around 89% are singletons. The receptor's source is a man between 60 and 75 years old with active COVID-19. The sequenced material came from peripheral blood. J is TRBJ2-1 and V is TRBV30; perhaps TRBD2 as D (5 bases). The DNA for the CDR3 is TGTGCCTGGACCCCGTCCCCAGCGGATGAGCAGTTCTTC. Amino acid sequence: CAWTPSPADEQFF. Drawing the rest from reference TRBV30 and TRBJ2-1, the complete variable domain is SQTIHQWPATLVQPVGSPLSLECTVEGTSNPNLYWYRQAAGRGLQLLFYSVGIGQISSEVPQNLSASRPQDRQFILSSKKLLLSDSGFYLCAWTPSPADEQFFGPGTRLTVL.